These 20 T cell receptor beta chains were sequenced from one sample in a study of prognosis after radiotherapy for stage I lung cancer. Two rounds of multiplex PCR amplified TCR beta CDR3 from genomic DNA. The first PCR round targeted every TRBV and TRBJ gene with specific primers. TCRdb itself ran the multiplex PCR reads through MiXCR, one entry per CDR3 protein. The table includes 25,000 to 35,000 distinct CDR3 sequences, approximately 51% detected once. The sample consisted of PBMCs, taken before or after stereotactic body radiation therapy (not recorded which). The origin of the receptors is a donor over 45 with non-small cell lung cancer.

In its sample, this clonotype was seen many times. This sequence joins TRBV6-5 and TRBJ1-3; D remains unclear. The germline gives CDR1 MNHEY, CDR2 SVGAGI. Trimming cost V 0 bases and J 4 bases, with 13 bases left between them. The length of the CDR3 is 16 residues. The CDR3 sequence: CASSYSLATLGNTIYF. The CDR3 DNA reads TGTGCCAGCAGTTACTCATTGGCCACGCTCGGAAACACCATATATTTT.

There are a few counts of this clonotype. This may be a read error, as it is one base from a much larger clone. The V gene is TRBV12-3 or TRBV12-4, the J gene TRBJ2-5; D ambiguous. CDR3 length: 13 residues. V was pared by 6 bases and J by 4 bases, with 12 bases between. CDR3 DNA: TGTGCCAGCAGCCTCATCCACAGAGAGACCCAGTACTTC. Encoded protein: CASSLIHRETQYF.

On this clonotype: Given a far larger clone just one base away, this is likely a sequencing read error. The V call is TRBV11-3, the J call TRBJ2-3; D is unclear. The CDR3 sequence is 13 residues long. The V gene's germline CDR1 is SGHNT and CDR2 YENEEA. V dropped 2 bases and J dropped 5 bases, with 8 bases sitting between them. The CDR3 is CASSLPQEDTQYF. The CDR3 DNA is TGTGCCAGCAGCTTACCCCAGGAAGATACGCAGTATTTT.

Details on this clonotype: A much more abundant neighbour one base away suggests this may be a read error. The chain combines TRBV10-3 with TRBJ2-5; D may be TRBD1 (5 bases). The CDR3 runs 15 residues. Germline assignment: CDR1 ENHRY and CDR2 SYGVKD. Trimming removed 10 bases at V and 2 bases at J, with 20 bases between. The CDR3 is CATLYCDSRQETQYF. The CDR3 DNA follows: TGTGCCACATTATACTGCGACAGCCGACAAGAGACCCAGTACTTC.

The gene calls are TRBV19 and TRBJ2-1, with D perhaps given as TRBD1 or TRBD2 (5 bases each). CDR3 length: 15 amino acids. CDR1 LNHDA and CDR2 SQIVND come from the germline V gene (reference sequence). Trimming cost V 7 bases and J 9 bases, with 22 bases left between them. CDR3 sequence (DNA): TGTGCCAGTATGCCTGTATGGAGAGGGGATGGTGAGCAGTTCTTC. Translated, it gives CASMPVWRGDGEQFF.

In its sample, this clonotype was seen many times. This rearrangement joins TRBV25-1 to TRBJ1-2; TRBD1 matches 7 bases. The CDR3 sequence is 14 residues long. Germline CDR1 MGHDK, CDR2 SYGVNS. Losses at the gene ends were 5 bases for V and 6 bases for J; bases not matched to a gene: 9. CDR3 DNA sequence: TGTGCCAGCAGTTACCACAGGGGCCGTGATGGCTACACCTTC. This gives the protein CASSYHRGRDGYTF.

On this clonotype: The likely explanation is a read error, given a far larger clone one base away. The chain has TRBV6-8 and TRBJ2-2, with 7 nucleotides matching TRBD2. Germline CDR1 and CDR2: MNHGY and SAAAGT. This CDR3 contains 15 residues. The DNA of the CDR3 is TGTGCCAGCAGTTACTTAGCGGGCCGCACCGTGGAGCTGTTTTTT. It encodes CASSYLAGRTVELFF.

The V and J genes are TRBV11-2 and TRBJ2-1, with no clear D. CDR1 and CDR2 from the germline V gene are SGHAT and FQNNGV. Trimming shortened V by 5 bases and J by 9 bases, and 26 bases separated the two germline ends. CDR3 size: 17 residues. The CDR3 loop reads CASSHQRTRELMGEQFF. The CDR3 region has the DNA TGTGCCAGCAGCCACCAACGGACCCGAGAGTTGATGGGTGAGCAGTTCTTC.

This clonotype was seen many times. The V and J genes are TRBV5-1 and TRBJ2-3; the D call may be TRBD1 or TRBD2 (5 bases each). V was shortened by 2 bases and J by 2 bases, with 9 bases between the two germline ends. The CDR3 length is 14 residues. Germline CDR1 SGHRS, CDR2 YFSETQ. CDR3 protein: CASSFRDATDTQYF. CDR3 sequence (DNA): TGCGCCAGCAGCTTTAGGGACGCCACAGATACGCAGTATTTT.

The V gene is TRBV7-2, the J gene TRBJ2-7; D may be TRBD1 or TRBD2 (6 bases each). The length of the CDR3 is 16 residues. Germline assignment: CDR1 SGHTA and CDR2 FQGNSA. V lost 5 bases and J 4 bases, leaving 21 bases between the germline ends. The CDR3 protein is CASSTFYGGGPYEQYF. CDR3 DNA: TGTGCCAGCAGCACATTCTACGGAGGGGGGCCATACGAGCAGTACTTC.

This clonotype occurred many times. A much larger clone lies one base from this, so it may be a read error. The CDR3 DNA reads TGTGCCAGCAGTTTGCCCCACACCATGTATTTT. Its protein is CASSLPHTMYF. The chain links TRBV12-3 or TRBV12-4 to TRBJ1-3; D ambiguous. This CDR3 comprises 11 residues.

This clonotype is classed as medium-sized (0.01 to 0.1%). This chain joins TRBV20-1 and TRBJ1-2; TRBD1 matches 12 bases. V shed 0 bases and J 7 bases; nucleotides not matched to a gene: 6. CDR3 length: 15 amino acids. Germline V gene data show CDR1 as DFQATT and CDR2 as SNEGSKA (reference sequence). CDR3 sequence reads: CSARDPGTGGFGYTF. As DNA, the CDR3 is TGCAGTGCTAGAGATCCCGGGACAGGGGGCTTTGGCTACACCTTC.

In this sample, this clonotype turned up many times. The chain carries TRBV30 and TRBJ2-3; unclear D gene. CDR1 GTSNPN and CDR2 SVGIG come from the germline V gene (reference sequence). This CDR3 is built from 11 residues. V was clipped by 0 bases and J by 4 bases, with 2 bases between them. The CDR3 nucleotides are TGTGCCTGGAGTGTGTCAGATACGCAGTATTTT. Its protein product is CAWSVSDTQYF.

This clonotype was detected ten times or more. The V and J genes are TRBV20-1 and TRBJ2-6; 8 bases align to TRBD1. Germline-derived CDR1 and CDR2 are DFQATT and SNEGSKA (reference sequence). The ends lost 6 bases at V and 1 base at J; junction bases unmatched: 2. This CDR3 is 14 amino acids long. This CDR3 reads CSARTGSGANVLTF. In DNA, the CDR3 is TGCAGTGCCCGGACAGGGTCTGGGGCCAACGTCCTGACTTTC.

Concerning this clonotype: With a much larger clone just one base away, this may be a read error. The chain links TRBV6-5 to TRBJ2-1, with D possibly being TRBD2 (5 bases). CDR3 length: 17 residues. Germline-derived CDR1 and CDR2 are MNHEY and SVGAGI. V lost 4 bases, J lost 0 bases, and 16 bases lay in between. This CDR3 reads CASSCQKRGFSYNEQFF. The CDR3, as DNA: TGTGCCAGCAGTTGCCAGAAGCGAGGGTTCTCCTACAATGAGCAGTTCTTC.

The rearrangement joins TRBV28 to TRBJ2-7; 14 nucleotides agree with TRBD2. J gave up 4 bases and V 2 bases, and 13 bases lay outside the gene matches. CDR1 is MDHEN and CDR2 is SYDVKM in the germline V gene. CDR3 size: 19 residues. The CDR3 DNA is TGTGCCAGCAGTTTACCGACATCCTCGGGACTAGCGGGAGAATACGAGCAGTACTTC. Amino acids: CASSLPTSSGLAGEYEQYF.

With respect to this clonotype: With only one base between it and a far larger clone, this is likely a read error. The genes are TRBV5-6 and TRBJ2-1; no definite D call. The CDR3 is 15 amino acids. V gave up 0 bases and J gave up 10 bases, with 17 bases separating them. CDR1 and CDR2 from the germline V gene are SGHDT and YYEEEE. CDR3 coding DNA: TGTGCCAGCAGCTTGGCCTCGGGCCAGCCCTACGAGCAGTTCTTC. Its translation: CASSLASGQPYEQFF.

Note on this clonotype: A far larger clone is only one base removed, so a read error is likely. V is TRBV6-5 and J is TRBJ1-1; the D gene is possibly TRBD1 (5 bases). The CDR3 sequence is 13 residues long. V lost 7 bases and J 1 base, leaving 10 bases between the germline ends. Germline CDR1 MNHEY, CDR2 SVGAGI. The CDR3 region is CASIGTANTEAFF. Written as DNA, the CDR3 is TGTGCCAGCATTGGGACGGCGAACACTGAAGCTTTCTTT.

Points on this clonotype: A far more abundant clone sits one base away, making this likely a read error. The chain employs TRBV9 and TRBJ2-7; D not resolved. V lost 5 bases to trimming and J lost 10 bases, with 19 bases between them. The germline CDR1 and CDR2 sequences are SGDLS and YYNGEE. The length of the CDR3 is 13 residues. The DNA for the CDR3 is TGTGCCAGCAGTGGTCCCGAGCTGGGCGATCAGTACTTC. Protein product: CASSGPELGDQYF.

By its share, this clonotype is medium-sized. V is TRBV3-1 and J is TRBJ2-7, with 10 positions matching TRBD2. The V and J ends lost 5 bases and 6 bases, in that order; junction bases with no gene match: 4. Germline lookup yields CDR1 LGHDT and CDR2 YNNKEL (reference sequence). This CDR3 is built from 13 residues. The CDR3 reads CASSVRTSGEQYF. CDR3 DNA sequence: TGTGCCAGCAGCGTCCGGACTAGCGGCGAGCAGTACTTC.